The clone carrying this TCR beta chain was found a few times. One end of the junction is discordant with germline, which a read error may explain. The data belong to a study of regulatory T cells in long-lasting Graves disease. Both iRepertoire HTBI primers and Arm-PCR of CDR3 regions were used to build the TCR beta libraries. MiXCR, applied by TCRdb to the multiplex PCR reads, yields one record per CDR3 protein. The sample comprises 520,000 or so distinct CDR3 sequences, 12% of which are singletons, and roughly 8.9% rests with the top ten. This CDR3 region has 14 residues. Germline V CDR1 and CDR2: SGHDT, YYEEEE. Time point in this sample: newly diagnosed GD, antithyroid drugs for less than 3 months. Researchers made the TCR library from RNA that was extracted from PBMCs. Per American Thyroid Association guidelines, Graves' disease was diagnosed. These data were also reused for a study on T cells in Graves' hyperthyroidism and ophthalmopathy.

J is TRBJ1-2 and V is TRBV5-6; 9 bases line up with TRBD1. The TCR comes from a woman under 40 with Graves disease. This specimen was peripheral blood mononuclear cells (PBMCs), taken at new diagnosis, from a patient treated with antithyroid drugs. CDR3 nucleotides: TGTGCCAGCAGCGCCCGGACAGGGGCCGGCCAGAACAGCTTC. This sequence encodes CASSARTGAGQNSF.